These 20 T cell receptor beta chains originate from one sample sequenced in a study of cytomegalovirus exposure and HLA in healthy donors. Primers for the PCR totalled 60 Vbeta and 13 Jbeta. Clones were sequenced by immunoSEQ multiplex PCR, and TCRdb holds only the in-frame ones, with some missing. The sample yields about 150,000 clones, 65% to 75% seen once. The sequenced material came from PBMCs. These receptors all come from a young man in good health and CMV-seronegative.

The chain carries TRBV5-1 and TRBJ1-1; D may be TRBD1 (6 bases). The V gene lost 5 bases and the J gene lost 4 bases, with 12 bases spanning the gap. The CDR3 contains 13 residues. The germline V gene has CDR1 SGHRS and CDR2 YFSETQ. CDR3: CASRYAGATEAFF. CDR3 sequence (DNA): TGCGCCAGCAGGTACGCGGGGGCCACTGAAGCTTTCTTT. The full variable domain, rest sourced from reference TRBV5-1 and TRBJ1-1, is KAGVTQTPRYLIKTRGQQVTLSCSPISGHRSVSWYQQTPGQGLQFLFEYFSETQRNKGNFPGRFSGRQFSNSRSEMNVSTLELGDSALYLCASRYAGATEAFFGQGTRLTVV.

The chain combines TRBV9 with TRBJ1-2; 8 positions match TRBD1. CDR3 size: 15 residues. V was clipped by 2 bases and J by 3 bases; unmatched bases: 6. CDR1 and CDR2 (germline): SGDLS, YYNGEE. The CDR3 reads CASSVDRGTHYGYTF. CDR3 sequence (DNA): TGTGCCAGCAGCGTTGACAGGGGCACCCACTATGGCTACACCTTC.

In this sample, this clone turned up once. This chain links TRBV25-1 with TRBJ2-3, with a weak D call TRBD2 (6 bases). Germline assignment: CDR1 MGHDK and CDR2 SYGVNS. Trimming stripped 5 bases from V and 4 bases from J, with 13 bases between. The CDR3 consists of 14 residues. CDR3 residues: CASSSTPGADTQYF. CDR3 in DNA: TGTGCCAGCAGTTCTACCCCGGGGGCAGATACGCAGTATTTT.

V gene TRBV11-2 combines with J gene TRBJ2-4; perhaps TRBD1 as D (6 bases). The CDR3 contains 17 residues. V was shortened by 3 bases and J by 2 bases, with 17 bases between the two germline ends. Germline CDR1 reads SGHAT; CDR2 reads FQNNGV. The CDR3 reads CASSFIQGEGPKNIQYF. The CDR3 nucleotides read TGTGCCAGCAGCTTCATACAGGGCGAGGGGCCCAAAAACATTCAGTACTTC.

As DNA, the CDR3 is TGTGCCAGCAGTCCCTCTAATATCAATCAGCCCCAGCATTTT. Translated: CASSPSNINQPQHF. This chain links TRBV2 with TRBJ1-5, with D unclear. Germline values: CDR1 SNHLY, CDR2 FYNNEI. The CDR3 is made up of 14 amino acids. The V and J ends lost 5 bases and 3 bases respectively, with 11 bases between them.

This chain joins TRBV9 and TRBJ2-5; TRBD1 agrees at 7 bases. Germline trimming cut 5 bases from V and 0 bases from J; bases unmatched to any gene: 10. This CDR3 has 16 amino acids. The germline gives CDR1 SGDLS, CDR2 YYNGEE. The CDR3 nucleotides are TGTGCCAGCAGTGAAAACCGGGACAGATACCAAGAGACCCAGTACTTC. Translation gives CASSENRDRYQETQYF.

This clone was detected a few times. V is TRBV18 and J is TRBJ2-3, with TRBD1 identical over 8 bases. The germline V gene encodes CDR1 KGHSH and CDR2 LQKENI. The CDR3 spans 14 residues. V shed 3 bases, J shed 2 bases, and the junction held 1 base outside the gene matches. For the CDR3, the DNA is TGTGCCAGCTCACCGGACAGGGTCACAGATACGCAGTATTTT. Translation: CASSPDRVTDTQYF.

This clone has just a few counts. J is TRBJ1-5 and V is TRBV4-3; weak D call: TRBD1 (5 bases). Deletions cut 0 bases from V and 6 bases from J, with 12 bases between. CDR3 length equals 15 residues. Germline V gives CDR1 LGHNA, CDR2 YSLEER. The CDR3 DNA is TGCGCCAGCAGCCAAGATGTCCAGGGCGGTCAGCCCCAGCATTTT. This gives the protein CASSQDVQGGQPQHF.

The chain links TRBV7-9 to TRBJ2-3, with TRBD1 matching 7 bases. CDR1 is SEHNR and CDR2 is FQNEAQ in the germline V gene (reference sequence). V gave up 11 bases and J gave up 1 base; unmatched junction bases: 9. The CDR3 is made up of 14 amino acids. This CDR3 reads CACYRQGGTDTQYF. The CDR3 region has the DNA TGTGCCTGTTACCGACAGGGCGGCACAGATACGCAGTATTTT.

The DNA of the CDR3 is TGTGCCAGCAGTGTAGGGGTATCGTTCTTC. The encoded protein is CASSVGVSFF. The chain recombines TRBV2 with TRBJ2-1; a possible D gene is TRBD1 (5 bases). Germline CDR1 is SNHLY and CDR2 is FYNNEI. V dropped 4 bases and J dropped 15 bases, with 10 bases sitting between them. This CDR3 region has 10 residues. Filled out from reference TRBV2 and TRBJ2-1, the complete variable domain reads EPEVTQTPSHQVTQMGQEVILRCVPISNHLYFYWYRQILGQKVEFLVSFYNNEISEKSEIFDDQFSVERPDGSNFTLKIRSTKLEDSAMYFCASSVGVSFFGPGTRLTVL.

The CDR3 is CASSLEGYDGYTF. Here the CDR3 DNA reads TGTGCCAGCAGCTTGGAGGGGTATGACGGCTACACCTTC. V gene TRBV5-6 combines with J gene TRBJ1-2; weak D call: TRBD1 (5 bases). This CDR3 region has 13 residues. The germline gives CDR1 SGHDT, CDR2 YYEEEE. Between the trimmed V and J ends, which lost 0 bases and 8 bases, there was a span of 11 bases.

The J gene is TRBJ2-2, the V gene TRBV5-4; tentatively, D is TRBD2 (6 bases). Trimming cost V 3 bases and J 1 base, with 16 bases left between them. In germline, CDR1 is SGHNT, CDR2 YYREEE (reference sequence). This CDR3 contains 17 residues. CDR3 residues: CASSSTRDWVNTGELFF. The CDR3 nucleotides are TGTGCCAGCAGCTCGACCCGGGACTGGGTGAACACCGGGGAGCTGTTTTTT.

This clone has just a few counts. The chain has TRBV6-1 and TRBJ2-7, with 9 nucleotides matching TRBD1. The junction had 3 bases not matched to a gene; V was cut back by 4 bases and J by 5 bases. Germline loops: CDR1 MNHNS, CDR2 SASEGT. The CDR3 contains 13 residues. CDR3 region: CASSARQGDEQYV. The CDR3 nucleotides are TGTGCCAGCAGTGCTAGACAGGGGGACGAGCAGTACGTC.

V gene TRBV7-9 combines with J gene TRBJ1-1; 9 positions match TRBD1. Per the germline V gene, CDR1 is SEHNR and CDR2 is FQNEAQ (reference sequence). Trimming took 3 bases from V and 5 from J; bases not matched to a gene: 4. This CDR3 is built from 14 residues. For the CDR3, the DNA is TGTGCCAGCAGCTTGACAGGGGGAGATACTGAAGCTTTCTTT. It is translated as CASSLTGGDTEAFF.

The V and J genes are TRBV5-3 and TRBJ1-4; 8 bases are a match to TRBD1. TRBV5-3 is an ORF, and what it does is uncertain. The CDR3 length is 18 residues. The J segment lost 0 bases and the V segment lost 3 bases, leaving 10 bases of the junction unmatched. CDR3: CARSSTGTGIATNEKLFF. The DNA of the CDR3 is TGTGCCAGAAGCTCGACCGGGACAGGAATTGCAACTAATGAAAAACTGTTTTTT.

The J gene is TRBJ2-2, the V gene TRBV7-2; D ambiguous. The CDR3 sequence is 17 residues long. The ends were cut back, 2 bases at V and 2 bases at J, with 15 bases in the middle. CDR1 SGHTA and CDR2 FQGNSA come from the germline V gene. This CDR3 reads CASSLLVWLGNTGELFF. The CDR3 region has the DNA TGTGCCAGCAGCTTACTTGTGTGGCTAGGTAACACCGGGGAGCTGTTTTTT. Full variable domain (outside the CDR3, taken from reference TRBV7-2 and TRBJ2-2): GAGVSQSPSNKVTEKGKDVELRCDPISGHTALYWYRQSLGQGLEFLIYFQGNSAPDKSGLPSDRFSAERTGGSVSTLTIQRTQQEDSAVYLCASSLLVWLGNTGELFFGEGSRLTVL.

This rearrangement joins TRBV7-9 to TRBJ1-4; no definite D call. CDR3 length: 14 residues. Germline values: CDR1 SEHNR, CDR2 FQNEAQ (reference sequence). V lost 2 bases and J lost 5, with 9 bases in between. The DNA for the CDR3 is TGTGCCAGCAGCTTATCCGGGAGAAATGAAAAACTGTTTTTT. Translation gives CASSLSGRNEKLFF.

J is TRBJ1-2 and V is TRBV2; 9 nucleotides match TRBD1. The CDR3 has 13 amino acids. J lost 8 bases, V lost 5 bases, and 6 bases had no gene match. Germline-derived CDR1 and CDR2 are SNHLY and FYNNEI. CDR3 region: CASSKRTGDGYTF. The CDR3 DNA is TGTGCCAGCAGTAAAAGGACAGGGGACGGCTACACCTTC.

This clone was found a few times. V gene TRBV6-6 combines with J gene TRBJ2-3; 7 bases are shared with TRBD2. With 7 bases clipped from V and 1 base from J, the junction kept 8 bases outside the gene matches. From germline, CDR1 is MNHNY and CDR2 SVGAGI (reference sequence). The CDR3 contains 15 residues. CDR3 in DNA: TGTGCCAGCACCGAATACCTAGCGGGCACAGATACGCAGTATTTT. This gives the protein CASTEYLAGTDTQYF.

The chain links TRBV7-8 to TRBJ2-7; D is undetermined. CDR1 SGHVS and CDR2 FQNEAQ come from the germline V gene. V lost 1 base and J 7 bases, leaving 14 bases between the germline ends. CDR3 length equals 14 residues. CDR3 region: CASSLGSPPVEQYF. The CDR3 DNA is TGTGCCAGCAGCTTAGGCAGTCCCCCAGTGGAGCAGTACTTC.